This T cell receptor beta chain was obtained from a study of T cell responses to AZD1222 COVID-19 vaccine. Overall study results and limits: The span of vaccine-associated CD4 TCRs extended across spike, with dominance at 160-218 and 743-854. Spike-specific TCR breadth rose after two AZD1222 doses, and depth rose as well. Donors, mostly white British, included more females; clonal diversity was possibly underestimated.

Turning to this clone: Its specificity is not known.

CDR3 size: 14 residues. The V gene's germline CDR1 is LGHDT and CDR2 YNNKEL (reference sequence). The V gene end was trimmed by 5 bases and the J gene end by 5 bases; junction bases not matched to a gene: 6. Sequenced by immunoSEQ multiplex PCR; TCRdb stores in-frame clones only, minus some. The sample records over 120,000 clones, 80% to 90% being singletons. The chain employs TRBV3-1 (or the pseudogene TRBV3-2) and TRBJ2-7; 10 bases are shared with TRBD1. The sequences come from peripheral blood, collected on day 0 of AZD1222 vaccination. This clonotype originated in an adult in good health. The CDR3 bases are TGTGCCAGCAGCTATTCTGGGACAGGGGACGAGCAGTACTTC. This translates into CASSYSGTGDEQYF.